This paragraph reports one T cell receptor (beta chain). Its antigen is unidentified. Healthy Caucasians made up all donors. CDR1 and CDR2 (germline): MNHEY, SVGAGI. V lost 3 bases, J lost 7 bases, and 21 bases lay in between. The CDR3 consists of 16 residues. These data come from a study of identical twins. Findings of the study overall: Modeled out-of-frame TCR alpha sharing in monozygotic twins fell below observed levels. Beta out-of-frame twin sharing showed a weaker excess.

Template switching added a universal primer site; cDNA carried unique molecular identifiers. TCRdb re-called the 5' RACE reads through MiXCR, storing one row per CDR3 protein. The data contain 500,000 or so distinct CDR3 sequences, about 20% of them singletons. This sample was shared with a second study, whose subject was T cells expressing NK-cell markers.

The sequenced sample was CD4+ T cells sorted from blood. V usage is TRBV6-5 and J usage is TRBJ1-2, with D maybe TRBD1 (6 bases). The TCR was taken from a woman between 18 and 29 years old in good health. The CDR3: CASSYLRQDSGVGYTF. Written as DNA, the CDR3 is TGTGCCAGCAGTTATCTCCGACAGGACTCAGGGGTTGGCTACACCTTC.